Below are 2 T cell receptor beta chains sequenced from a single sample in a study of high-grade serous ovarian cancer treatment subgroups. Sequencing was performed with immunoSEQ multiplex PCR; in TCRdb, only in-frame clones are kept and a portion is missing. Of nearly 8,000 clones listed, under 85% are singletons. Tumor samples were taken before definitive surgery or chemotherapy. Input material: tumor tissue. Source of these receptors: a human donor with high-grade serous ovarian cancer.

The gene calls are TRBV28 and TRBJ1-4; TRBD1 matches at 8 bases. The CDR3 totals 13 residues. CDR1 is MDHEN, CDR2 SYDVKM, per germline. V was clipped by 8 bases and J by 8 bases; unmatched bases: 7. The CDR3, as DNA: TGTGCCAGCCTTATGACAGGGGAGGAAAAACTGTTTTTT. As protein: CASLMTGEEKLFF.

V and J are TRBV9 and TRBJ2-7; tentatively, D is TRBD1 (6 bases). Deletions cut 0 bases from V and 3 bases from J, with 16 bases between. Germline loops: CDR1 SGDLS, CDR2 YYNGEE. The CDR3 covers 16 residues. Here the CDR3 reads CASSVGTVSSFYEQYF. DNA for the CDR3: TGTGCCAGCAGCGTAGGGACAGTTTCATCATTCTACGAGCAGTACTTC. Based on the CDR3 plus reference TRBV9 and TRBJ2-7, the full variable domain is DSGVTQTPKHLITATGQRVTLRCSPRSGDLSVYWYQQSLDQGLQFLIQYYNGEERAKGNILERFSAQQFPDLHSELNLSSLELGDSALYFCASSVGTVSSFYEQYFGPGTRLTVT.